The TCR beta chain described here comes from a study of long-term antiretroviral therapy in people with HIV. Trimming took 0 bases from V and 7 from J; bases not matched to a gene: 4. Germline lookup yields CDR1 SGDLS and CDR2 YYNGEE. CDR3 length equals 15 residues. There were no participants with HIV treated outside the United States. Sequencing used immunoSEQ v3.0 at survey level. Assay used: immunoSEQ multiplex PCR; TCRdb lists only in-frame clones, some missing. The table shows 15,000 to 20,000 clones, with around 88% occurring only once. This TCR derives from a woman aged 25 to 45 with HIV. Source: unsorted PBMCs, taken approximately 2.3 years before starting antiretroviral therapy. The chain recombines TRBV9 with TRBJ2-1; 10 bases map to TRBD2. The chain's CDR3 is CASSVAGTSVNEQFF. CDR3 nucleotides: TGTGCCAGCAGCGTAGCGGGGACTAGCGTAAATGAGCAGTTCTTC.